What follows is one T cell receptor beta chain and its context. The antigen is unknown. Criteria for exclusion of patients were uncontrolled infection, other autoimmune disease, pregnancy or lactation. Diagnoses were established using clinical symptoms, serum thyroxine and TRAb, thyroid ultrasound and orbital computed tomography. This CDR3 region has 13 residues. V shed 5 bases, J shed 7 bases, and the junction held 7 bases outside the gene matches. The germline V gene has CDR1 SGHVS and CDR2 FNYEAQ. The data are from a study of T cells in Graves' hyperthyroidism and ophthalmopathy. Study results and caveats: Blood also held most thyroid clonotypes expanded beyond 0.001.

RNA transcripts yielded amplified TCR beta CDR3 regions. HTBI primers were employed in a first-round RT-PCR of the TCR CDR3. TCRdb passed the multiplex PCR reads through MiXCR, listing each CDR3 protein once. The sample shows roughly 38,000 distinct CDR3 sequences, around 50% of them seen only once. This receptor was identified in a woman aged 45-60 years with Graves' hyperthyroidism that later progressed to Graves' ophthalmopathy. Sequencing was carried out using blood. This chain joins TRBV7-6 and TRBJ1-1; TRBD1 agrees at 7 bases. The CDR3 coding sequence is TGTGCCAGCAGCCCCCGGACAGGAGTTGAAGCTTTCTTT. Encoded protein: CASSPRTGVEAFF.